A selection of T cell receptor beta chains follows, all from one sample in a study of shared clonotypes between healthy human individuals. Produced via immunoSEQ multiplex PCR; TCRdb's table is partial and in-frame only. Here the sample spans over 400,000 clones, more than 75% being singletons. The sample was PBMCs. Receptor source: a woman aged 40 to 50 in good health. Some clones in this sample may be carry-over from other donors' samples. CDR3s include the opening cysteine and the closing phenylalanine or tryptophan. A D gene is named only where the DNA matches it firmly. Size tells how often a clone was seen (once, few, many) or the class of an expanded clone, and some rows leave it out.

v_call	j_call	d_call	clone_size	cdr3_nt	cdr3_aa
TRBV30	TRBJ2-7	TRBD2	.	TGCGCCTGGAGTATACTAGCGGGGGTGTCGGGCGAGCAGTACTTC	CAWSILAGVSGEQYF
TRBV10-3	TRBJ2-2	TRBD1	once	TGTGCCATCAGTGAGACAACAGGGGGCGCCGACACCGGGGAGCTGTTTTTT	CAISETTGGADTGELFF
TRBV5-3	TRBJ2-1	TRBD2	.	TGTGCCAGAAGCTTGGCTAGCGGGACGTACAATGAGCAGTTCTTC	CARSLASGTYNEQFF
TRBV4-1	TRBJ1-5	.	.	TGCGCCAGCAGCCAAGGTGGATTTCAGCCCCAGCATTTT	CASSQGGFQPQHF
TRBV7-8	TRBJ2-7	TRBD1	few	TGTGCCACCCGGACAGGGGTTGCCGAGCAGTACTTC	CATRTGVAEQYF
TRBV7-3	TRBJ1-1	.	.	TGTGCCAGCAGCTTAAGCACGGGGACTGAAGCTTTCTTT	CASSLSTGTEAFF
TRBV2	TRBJ2-5	TRBD2	.	TGTGCCAGCAGGACTAGCGGTCACCAAGAGACCCAGTACTTC	CASRTSGHQETQYF
TRBV6-1	TRBJ1-5	.	.	TGTGCCAGCAGTGAAGGGGCACGGGTCAATCAGCCCCAGCATTTT	CASSEGARVNQPQHF
TRBV30	TRBJ2-4	.	.	TGTGCCTGGAGTCGACGAGACATTCAGTACTTC	CAWSRRDIQYF
TRBV18	TRBJ2-5	TRBD1	.	TGTGCCAGCTCACAGGACAGGGGCGCGTCGTTTGGAGAGACCCAGTACTTC	CASSQDRGASFGETQYF
TRBV29-1	TRBJ2-2	.	once	TGCAGCGTTGACGTGGGGAGCACCGGGGAGCTGTTTTTT	CSVDVGSTGELFF
TRBV28	TRBJ2-7	TRBD2	.	TGTGCCAGCAGTTTTCCCCTAGCGGGAGGACAGTACGAGCAGTACTTC	CASSFPLAGGQYEQYF
TRBV4-2	TRBJ2-7	TRBD2	.	TGTGCCAGCAGCCAAGTCCTGCGGACTAGCGGCTACGAGCAGTACTTC	CASSQVLRTSGYEQYF
TRBV13	TRBJ1-1	.	.	TGTGCCAGCAGCTCACCAGGGTTTGCGAACACTGAAGCTTTCTTT	CASSSPGFANTEAFF
TRBV2	TRBJ2-5	.	.	TGTGCCAGCAGACAAGGACGGCTCCAAGAGACCCAGTACTTC	CASRQGRLQETQYF
TRBV27	TRBJ1-5	.	.	TGTGCCAGCAGTTTAGTATCATCCGGGTCAGATAGCAATCAGCCCCAGCATTTT	CASSLVSSGSDSNQPQHF
TRBV19	TRBJ1-5	.	.	TGTGCCAGTAGGGGGGGCCTAGGGGACGGAATCAGGCCCCAGCATTTT	CASRGGLGDGIRPQHF
TRBV5-4	TRBJ1-1	TRBD1	.	TGTGCCAGCAGCCCAGGGGGGGAACGCACTGAAGCTTTCTTT	CASSPGGERTEAFF
TRBV5-4	TRBJ2-3	.	once	TGTGCCAGCAGCTTGCCGCAGGGCCCCACAGATACGCAGTATTTT	CASSLPQGPTDTQYF
TRBV5-6	TRBJ2-5	.	.	TGTGCCAGCAGCCTGTGGAGGGGAGAGACCCAGTACTTC	CASSLWRGETQYF
TRBV5-1	TRBJ2-5	.	.	TGCGCCAGCAGCTTGACACTCGGACAGAGACAAGAGACCCAGTACTTC	CASSLTLGQRQETQYF
TRBV7-8	TRBJ1-5	.	.	TGTGCCAGCAGCTCGGCCCAGGGGCCGTATCAGCCCCAGCATTTT	CASSSAQGPYQPQHF
TRBV30	TRBJ1-1	.	few	TGTGCCTGGAGTGTGGGTCGGGGAGGGTACACTGAAGCTTTCTTT	CAWSVGRGGYTEAFF
TRBV10-3	TRBJ2-1	TRBD2	.	TGTGCCATCAGTGAGTCGAGCGGGAAGAATTACAATGAGCAGTTCTTC	CAISESSGKNYNEQFF
TRBV7-2	TRBJ2-4	.	.	TGTGCCAGCAGCTTCGGGGGAGGGGGAAACATTCAGTACTTC	CASSFGGGGNIQYF
TRBV27	TRBJ1-1	.	.	TGTGCCAGCAGTGAGTGGCAGATGAACACTGAAGCTTTCTTT	CASSEWQMNTEAFF
TRBV28	TRBJ2-3	TRBD2	.	TGTGCCAGCCCCGACCCCCTAGCGGGGGGCACAGATACGCAGTATTTT	CASPDPLAGGTDTQYF
TRBV30	TRBJ1-1	.	.	TGTGCCTGGGCGGAGGGGACTGAAGCTTTCTTT	CAWAEGTEAFF
TRBV7-9	TRBJ2-3	.	.	TGTGCCAGCAGCAAAGATGGTTGGACAGACTTAGTTACGCAGTATTTT	CASSKDGWTDLVTQYF
TRBV7-3	TRBJ2-7	.	few	TGTGCCAGCAGCTTAACAGGAGCGCGGGAGCAGTACTTC	CASSLTGAREQYF
TRBV28	TRBJ2-1	.	.	TGTGCCAGCAGTTTATTGGGAGATGAGCAGTTCTTC	CASSLLGDEQFF
TRBV19	TRBJ1-5	TRBD1	.	TGTGCCAGTAGTACGGACAGGGGGTTCAATCAGCCCCAGCATTTT	CASSTDRGFNQPQHF
TRBV10-3	TRBJ1-1	.	.	TGTGCCATCAGCACCGTGAACACTGAAGCTTTCTTT	CAISTVNTEAFF
TRBV7-6	TRBJ1-3	.	.	TGTGCCAGCAGCTTATTGGTCGGACCAGGGTACGCAGGAAACACCATATATTTT	CASSLLVGPGYAGNTIYF
TRBV5-1	TRBJ1-6	TRBD1	once	TGCGCCAGCAGAGCGGACAGGGCCGAAAATAATTCACCCCTCCACTTT	CASRADRAENNSPLHF
TRBV27	TRBJ2-7	TRBD2	.	TGTGCCAGCAGTTTGCAACTAGCGGGGGGCGAGCAGTACTTC	CASSLQLAGGEQYF
TRBV6-1	TRBJ2-7	TRBD2	.	TGTGCCAGCAGTGCAGAGCCGGGACTAGCGGGAGGAGAGCAGTACTTC	CASSAEPGLAGGEQYF
TRBV9	TRBJ2-2	.	once	TGTGCCAGCAGCGTAGTAGGACAAAACGGGGAGCTGTTTTTT	CASSVVGQNGELFF
TRBV7-8	TRBJ2-7	TRBD2	.	TGTGCCAGCAGCTTAAGACTAGCAAGGTCCTACGAGCAGTACTTC	CASSLRLARSYEQYF
TRBV6-1	TRBJ2-1	.	.	TGTGCCAGCACCAAGCAGCTGGGGACCTACAATGAGCAGTTCTTC	CASTKQLGTYNEQFF
TRBV5-4	TRBJ1-2	TRBD1	.	TGTGCCAGCAGCTTGGACGGGACAGGCCGCAATGGCTACACCTTC	CASSLDGTGRNGYTF
TRBV6-4	TRBJ2-1	.	many	TGTGCCAGCAGCCCCAGCGGTAGCTCCTACAATGAGCAGTTCTTC	CASSPSGSSYNEQFF
TRBV6-1	TRBJ2-1	TRBD2	.	TGTGCCGGGGGGGGTGCGGGAACCCTCTACAATGAGCAGTTCTTC	CAGGGAGTLYNEQFF
TRBV11-3	TRBJ2-2	TRBD2	.	TGTGCCAGCAGCGCCGGGACTAGCGGCGCCGCCGGGGAGCTGTTTTTT	CASSAGTSGAAGELFF
TRBV7-8	TRBJ2-3	.	.	TGTGCCAGCAGCTTAGCGTCCGGTTTTCGCACAGATACGCAGTATTTT	CASSLASGFRTDTQYF
TRBV9	TRBJ2-5	.	.	TGTGCCAGCAGCGTATCGGCCCTGGAGACCCAGTACTTC	CASSVSALETQYF
TRBV6-5	TRBJ2-7	.	.	TGTGCCAGCAGTTTCTACAACTCCTACGAGCAGTACTTC	CASSFYNSYEQYF
TRBV30	TRBJ2-7	.	.	TGTGCCTGGAGTCGAGGCTACGAGCAGTACTTC	CAWSRGYEQYF
TRBV10-2	TRBJ2-5	.	once	TGCGCCAGCAGTGAGTCGGACCCGCGAGAGACCCAGTACTTC	CASSESDPRETQYF
TRBV28	TRBJ2-2	TRBD1	once	TGTGCCAGCTTGGGACAGGGGCCAACCGGGGAGCTGTTTTTT	CASLGQGPTGELFF
TRBV5-4	TRBJ2-1	TRBD2	many	TGTGCCAGCAGCTCCCGGCGGGAGAGCGGCAATGAGCAGTTCTTC	CASSSRRESGNEQFF
TRBV11-1	TRBJ2-2	TRBD2	once	TGTGCCAGCAGCTTAGGCACCTATAGCGGGATCGGGGTCACCGGGGAGCTGTTTTTT	CASSLGTYSGIGVTGELFF
TRBV11-2	TRBJ2-7	.	.	TGTGCCAGCAGCTTAGCGGGACTCGAGCAGTACTTC	CASSLAGLEQYF
TRBV6-1	TRBJ1-1	TRBD1	few	TGTGCCAGCCGACAGGGGAGCGCTGAAGCTTTCTTT	CASRQGSAEAFF
TRBV7-8	TRBJ2-3	.	.	TGTGCCAGCAGCTTAGCGAGGACGGCCACAGATACGCAGTATTTT	CASSLARTATDTQYF